This TCR beta chain emerged from a study of shared clonotypes between healthy human individuals. V was pared by 2 bases and J by 5 bases, with 5 bases of the junction left unmatched. From germline, CDR1 is SGDLS and CDR2 YYNGEE. The CDR3 totals 14 residues. This clone has a handful of counts. At the DNA level, this CDR3 is encoded by other sequences in the same sample as well. Selected positively for CCR7 and CD45RO-negative, naive CD8 cells excluded terminally differentiated effector memory CD45RA+ cells. In the original processing: Junction-only sequences without quality scores were provided by ImmunoSEQ, so filtering was different. Clones were read by immunoSEQ multiplex PCR, and TCRdb kept only the in-frame ones, dropping some. That table gives V, J and clone size, and the DNA gave D and trimming. The table lists more than 2 million clones, over 85% of them singletons, with about 1.1% in the top ten.

The rearrangement joins TRBV9 to TRBJ1-1; the match to TRBD1 covers 8 bases. The sample taken for sequencing was naive CD8+ T cells sorted from blood. The clonotype was recovered from a man younger than 30 in good health. CDR3 DNA sequence: TGTGCCAGCAGCGTGGCAGGGGGCGATACTGAAGCTTTCTTT. It codes for CASSVAGGDTEAFF.